What follows describes a single T cell receptor (beta chain). Its antigen has not been determined. Nothing much larger sits one base from this clone, and base qualities are not available. The entire isolated RNA was reverse transcribed using the High Capacity cDNA Reverse Transcription Kit, and thus expressed TCRB transcripts were sequenced. Deep immunoSEQ sequencing was applied to naive, central memory and regulatory T cell samples, giving an average of roughly 3.5 million total reads per sample. After sorted cells were lysed in RLT buffer, RNA was extracted with DNase-treated RNeasy Micro or Mini kits, with the choice depending on cell number. To prevent cross-contamination, each cell subset was processed individually, whereas patient and healthy donor samples were processed jointly. Using the immunoSEQ multiplex PCR, TCRB sequences were amplified from cDNA into 87-bp fragments spanning the CDR3 region. The amplicons were sequenced using the Illumina HiSeq platform. The authors processed their data as follows. Synthetic template baselines were used to correct PCR bias computationally, reads within Hamming distance 2 were collapsed together, and singletons that could not be merged were discarded. By aligning reads against IMGT, V, D and J genes, CDR3 length, and insertions or deletions at six rearrangement sites were assigned. Clonotype counts were normalized to sorted cell number within each subset before computing true diversity and Gini coefficients with the tcR R package. Repertoire sharing was quantified using the overlap coefficient calculated on TCRB nucleotide sequences. Out-of-frame TCRB sequences from naive cells were analyzed as a proxy for the pre-selection repertoire. TCRdb carries this immuneACCESS record with in-frame sequences only. Its versions omit some clonotypes, under half of them owing to an unresolved V gene in the studies checked, with the rest unexplained. The V and J calls and clone size were taken over from that table, and D and trimming were inferred from the DNA. This sample is represented by about 260,000 clones; around 21% of them were singletons. The top ten clones comprise more than 0.025% of the sample.

Sequences GTSNPN (CDR1) and SVGIG (CDR2) are obtained from the germline V gene (reference sequence). V sheds 3 bases and J sheds 7 bases, leaving 18 bases between their ends. The CDR3 measures 15 amino acids from cysteine to phenylalanine. The sequence is cut down to CDR3 DNA, 45 bases in frame from base 1. The data were obtained in a study of beta chain features in type 1 diabetes listed by TCRdb under 2018. For context, the study as a whole: Mean age, gender distribution, total cell number and subset yield were not different between patients and healthy donors. Across all samples, almost 110 million sorted cells were examined, and cell number per subset correlated strongly with RNA yield. The study compared TCRB repertoires of sorted circulating CD4+ T cell subsets between recently diagnosed type 1 diabetes patients and matched healthy donors. Regulatory and stem cell-like memory subsets were obtained from only 8 patients and roughly 8 healthy donors, while naive and central memory subsets were obtained from all 30 or so donors.

The investigation overall reported the following: Because cDNA was sequenced instead of genomic DNA, activated cells with high expression could be over-represented, although the groups did not differ in activation or CD3 levels. Because small numbers of individuals were included in the HLA sub-analyses, any influence of HLA type on TCRB rearrangement was left unresolved. Naive, central memory and regulatory TCRB repertoires appeared to be more similar among patients than among healthy donors. Patients with type 1 diabetes made fewer insertions and deleted more nucleotides at VDJ recombination sites, implying thymic rearrangement abnormalities. PCR might favor shorter templates, but patient and control samples were amplified and corrected together, so any skew would affect both groups equally. A moderate but significant shortening of TCRB CDR3 length was observed in type 1 diabetes patients in all four CD4+ subsets.

Each donor gave one peripheral blood draw, roughly 0.11 L on average, collected into heparinised tubes. A BD FACSAria II was used to sort naive, central memory, regulatory and stem cell-like memory CD4+ T cells with a panel that included CD45RO, CCR7, CD25, CD127, CD95 and CD27. All sorted populations exceeded 98% purity. PBMCs were separated immediately by Lymphoprep density gradient centrifugation and were stained directly, without being cultured. So that batch effects would be minimized, each experiment stained and sorted samples in pairs, pairing one healthy donor with one patient. The chain couples TRBV30 to TRBJ1-4, and possibly TRBD1, on 6 matching bases. The TCR comes from a woman aged 40 to 49 with type 1 diabetes. The specimen sequenced was naive CD4+ T cells from blood. The sample's cell subset or site, from its label and the paper: true naive CD4+ T cells. The CDR3 protein sequence reads: CAWSDRRVRAEKLFF. The DNA is TGTGCCTGGAGCGACAGGCGAGTAAGAGCTGAAAAACTGTTTTTT.